This record covers a single T cell receptor (beta chain). These data are taken from a study of blood T cell repertoires in COVID-19. TCRdb keeps only in-frame clones here, not all; method: immunoSEQ multiplex PCR. The sample has about 290,000 clones, 75% to 90% seen once. The clonotype was recovered from a woman aged 35 to 49 who had recovered from COVID-19. Sequencing was done on a sample of PBMCs or T cells enriched from blood (not recorded which).

Written as DNA, the CDR3 is TGTGCCAGCAGTTCATGGACACAAGAGACCCAGTACTTC. Translating it yields CASSSWTQETQYF. The chain couples TRBV27 to TRBJ2-5, with a weak D call TRBD1 (5 bases). Germline-derived CDR1 and CDR2 are MNHEY and SMNVEV (reference sequence). The CDR3 has 13 amino acids. The V end lost 4 bases, the J end lost 2 bases, and 8 bases lay between the germline ends.